This is a list of T cell receptor beta chains from one sample in a study of technical replicates of blood from a handful of donors. Libraries were prepared by immunoSEQ multiplex PCR; TCRdb keeps only in-frame clonotypes and omits some of them. The profile shows roughly 69,000 clones, under 98% of them singletons. The sequenced material came from T cells isolated from PBMCs. Receptor source: a human donor in good health. Each CDR3 is given with its conserved first and last residue. A D gene is named only where the DNA matches it firmly. A clone size is listed for some rows: how often the clone was seen (once, few, many), or a class if it is expanded.

j_call v_call clone_size d_call cdr3_nt cdr3_aa
TRBJ1-4 TRBV6-1 - - TGTGCCAGTCGGCTCGGGGGGGCTGAGGAAAAACTGTTTTTT CASRLGGAEEKLFF
TRBJ1-2 TRBV20-1 - - TGCAGTGCCCCCCGCGGGAGCGGCTACACCTTC CSAPRGSGYTF
TRBJ2-3 TRBV20-1 - - TGCAGTGAAGAAAGAGCGGATATGCAGTATTTT CSEERADMQYF
TRBJ2-5 TRBV6-6 - - TGTGCCAGCAGTTATTCCGAGAACCAAGAGACCCAGTACTTC CASSYSENQETQYF
TRBJ1-1 TRBV30 - - TGTGCCTGGAGTGAATCAAATGGACTGGAAGCTTTCTTT CAWSESNGLEAFF
TRBJ1-1 TRBV18 - - TGTGCCAGCTCACTAGCAGTGACTGAAGCTTTCTTT CASSLAVTEAFF
TRBJ2-1 TRBV11-1 - - TGTGCCAGCAGTCAGGGGTATTACAATGAGCAGTTCTTC CASSQGYYNEQFF
TRBJ2-1 TRBV5-4 - - TGTGCCAGCAGCGACAGGTTGAGTTCTTCCTACAATGAGCAGTTCTTC CASSDRLSSSYNEQFF
TRBJ2-2 TRBV29-1 - - TGCAGCGTTGTTAGAGTAAACACCGGGGAGCTGTTTTTT CSVVRVNTGELFF
TRBJ2-1 TRBV5-1 - TRBD1 TGCGCCAGCAGCTGGACAGGGGGAACTGAGCAGTTCTTC CASSWTGGTEQFF
TRBJ2-5 TRBV28 - - TGTGCCAGCAGTTACCCTACAGGGTTTGGGGAGACCCAGTACTTC CASSYPTGFGETQYF
TRBJ2-7 TRBV9 - TRBD1 TGTGCCAGCAGCGGGACAGGGTACGAGCAGTACTTC CASSGTGYEQYF
TRBJ1-3 TRBV19 - - TGTGCCAGTAGTATTGGACAGTTCTCTGGAAACACCATATATTTT CASSIGQFSGNTIYF
TRBJ1-1 TRBV28 few - TGTGCCAGCAGTTTACATACACTGGGAGCTGAAGCTTTCTTT CASSLHTLGAEAFF
TRBJ1-1 TRBV5-1 - - TGCGCCAGCAGCTTGGCCATTTCGGGTGATGTTGAAGCTTTCTTT CASSLAISGDVEAFF
TRBJ2-3 TRBV11-2 - TRBD2 TGTGCCAGCAGCTTGAGAGCGGGACTCTCAAGCACAGATACGCAGTATTTT CASSLRAGLSSTDTQYF
TRBJ1-1 TRBV6-6 - - TGTGCCAGCATAGGGGGACCGTACGAAGCTTTCTTT CASIGGPYEAFF
TRBJ2-5 TRBV9 once TRBD1 TGTGCCAGCAGCGTCCAGGGCAGGGGGCATGAAGAGACCCAGTACTTC CASSVQGRGHEETQYF
TRBJ1-5 TRBV7-9 once - TGTGCCAGCAGCTTTAACAATCAGCCCCAGCATTTT CASSFNNQPQHF
TRBJ2-7 TRBV28 - - TGTGCCAGCAGCTTCTCTCTGGAGGCCTTAGGCTACGAGCAGTACTTC CASSFSLEALGYEQYF
TRBJ1-4 TRBV5-1 - TRBD1 TGCGCCAGCAGCGCGGGACAGGGACATGAAAAACTGTTTTTT CASSAGQGHEKLFF
TRBJ1-2 TRBV7-3 - - TGTGCCAGCAGCTTAACCTTCGGGGTCTATGGCTACACCTTC CASSLTFGVYGYTF
TRBJ2-1 TRBV6-1 - - TGTGCCAGCAGTGCTATAGCGGACCTATACAATGAGCAGTTCTTC CASSAIADLYNEQFF
TRBJ1-1 TRBV2 - - TGTGCCAGCAGTGGGGTTAGGGGAAAAGGCATTGAAGCTTTCTTT CASSGVRGKGIEAFF
TRBJ1-2 TRBV27 - - TGTGCCAGCAGCTTCCTAAGCGAGTATGGCTACACCTTC CASSFLSEYGYTF
TRBJ2-2 TRBV4-1 - TRBD1 TGCGCCAGCAGCAAGGGACAGGCGATAGATAGCACCGGGGAGCTGTTTTTT CASSKGQAIDSTGELFF
TRBJ1-1 TRBV5-1 - TRBD1 TGCGCCAGCAGCGCCGGGACAGGTACGAACACTGAAGCTTTCTTT CASSAGTGTNTEAFF
TRBJ2-7 TRBV7-3 - - TGTGCCAGCAGCTTAACTGGGCTGACCGAGCAGTACTTC CASSLTGLTEQYF
TRBJ1-1 TRBV10-3 - TRBD1 TGTGCCATCAGCGCCGGGACAGGGGGTAGTAGCACTGAAGCTTTCTTT CAISAGTGGSSTEAFF
TRBJ2-3 TRBV6-5 - - TGTGCCAGCACCTTTCAGGGGAAGTCCGCAGATACGCAGTATTTT CASTFQGKSADTQYF
TRBJ2-5 TRBV11-2 - - TGTGCCAGCAGCTTCTATATGGAGACCCAGTACTTC CASSFYMETQYF
TRBJ2-1 TRBV6-1 - - TGTGCCAGCAGTGGACAGGAAAATGAGCAGTTCTTC CASSGQENEQFF
TRBJ1-5 TRBV7-9 - - TGTGCCAGCAGTCGCGGGAATCAGCCCCAGCATTTT CASSRGNQPQHF
TRBJ2-1 TRBV29-1 - - TGCAGCGTTGTTGCGTTAAGCTCCTACAATGAGCAGTTCTTC CSVVALSSYNEQFF
TRBJ2-3 TRBV11-3 - TRBD2 TGTGCCAGCAGCTTTTCGACTAGCGGGACGCAGTATTTT CASSFSTSGTQYF
TRBJ1-1 TRBV29-1 - TRBD1 TGCAGCGTTGAAGATTCCAGACAGGGAAGCACTGAAGCTTTCTTT CSVEDSRQGSTEAFF
TRBJ1-1 TRBV10-3 - - TGTGCCATCATGGGACTCATGAACACTGAAGCTTTCTTT CAIMGLMNTEAFF
TRBJ2-1 TRBV16 - TRBD1 TGTGCCAGCAGCCAACCGGGACAGCCCATCAATGAGCAGTTCTTC CASSQPGQPINEQFF
TRBJ2-1 TRBV5-6 few TRBD2 TGTGCCAGCAGCTTCCCCGGACTAGCGGGAGCGGATGAGCAGTTCTTC CASSFPGLAGADEQFF
TRBJ2-2 TRBV6-5 once TRBD2 TGTGCCAGCAAGTCTAGCGGGCCCACCGGGGAGCTGTTTTTT CASKSSGPTGELFF
TRBJ1-1 TRBV30 - - TGTGCCTGGAGTGCAGGGATAAACACTGAAGCTTTCTTT CAWSAGINTEAFF
TRBJ2-7 TRBV2 - TRBD1 TGTGCGACGACAGGGACGTGGGAGCAGTACTTC CATTGTWEQYF
TRBJ2-2 TRBV11-3 - - TGTGCCAGCAGCCCCCGGACGACAGCGAACACCGGGGAGCTGTTTTTT CASSPRTTANTGELFF